This T cell receptor beta chain was captured in a study of blood T cells in healthy people across ages. Researchers collected about 10 milliliters of peripheral blood from every single donor. Next came a second PCR, run for about 7 to 12 cycles, which used a sample-barcoded 5' primer along with a J-beta primer mix. One entry per CDR3 protein, called by TCRdb with MiXCR from the 5' RACE reads. The repertoire consists of some 1.4 million distinct CDR3 sequences, with 42% occurring once and the leading ten covering 7% to 9.5%. CDR1 ENHRY and CDR2 SYGVKD come from the germline V gene. The CDR3 spans 15 residues.

This rearrangement joins TRBV10-3 to TRBJ2-1; 12 bases are a match to TRBD2. The J call may not be correct, given that the DNA end is closer to TRBJ2-7. Sequencing was done on a sample of blood. The source of this sequence is a woman aged 18-35 years in good health. The CDR3 sequence: CAISENLAGGDEQYF. The CDR3 DNA follows: TGTGCCATCAGTGAGAACCTAGCGGGGGGGGACGAGCAGTACTTC.